Below are 31 T cell receptor beta chains sequenced from a single sample in a study of long-term antiretroviral therapy in people with HIV (dated by TCRdb to the early 2020s). The immunoSEQ hsTCRB v3.0 assay was used at survey level resolution to sequence the TRB variable region. TCRdb's version of the immuneACCESS table is confined to in-frame rearrangements and falls short of the full clone set. An unresolved V gene accounts for under half of the shortfall where checked; the remainder is of unknown origin. For this sample the table gives some 25,000 clones, of which around 88% were detected only once. 5.3% of the sample comes from the top ten. The sample in question was unsorted PBMCs, obtained almost 4.6 years after starting antiretroviral therapy. The origin of the receptors is a man aged 25-45 years with HIV.

The chain uses TRBV4-3 and TRBJ2-4; 9 positions agree with TRBD2. The trim removed 1 base at V and 7 bases at J, leaving 2 bases unmatched. The germline CDR1 and CDR2 sequences are LGHNA and YSLEER. The CDR3 length is 14 residues. The CDR3 DNA is TGCGCCAGCAGCCAAGGAACTAGCGGGAACATTCAGTACTTC. Translated: CASSQGTSGNIQYF.

The V gene is TRBV13, the J gene TRBJ2-1, with 7 bases matching TRBD1. Germline V gene lookup returns CDR1 PRHDT and CDR2 FYEKMQ (reference sequence). The CDR3 consists of 20 residues. V dropped 5 bases and J dropped 6; count of bases not matched to a gene: 25. CDR3 residues: CASSHPAGTALPQQVNEQFF. The CDR3, as DNA: TGTGCCAGCAGCCACCCTGCTGGGACAGCCCTTCCTCAGCAAGTCAATGAGCAGTTCTTC.

V usage is TRBV15 and J usage is TRBJ2-1, with 12 bases fitting TRBD2. V shed 0 bases and J 7 bases; nucleotides not matched to a gene: 7. Germline CDR1 LNHNV, CDR2 YYDKDF (reference sequence). This CDR3 region has 17 residues. CDR3 residues: CATSRDRLAGGANEQFF. The CDR3 DNA follows: TGTGCCACCAGCAGAGACCGGCTAGCGGGAGGGGCAAATGAGCAGTTCTTC.

The gene calls are TRBV20-1 and TRBJ1-1; 8 nucleotides align to TRBD1. The V and J ends lost 5 bases and 11 bases, in that order; junction bases with no gene match: 7. Germline CDR1 reads DFQATT; CDR2 reads SNEGSKA (reference sequence). The length of the CDR3 is 11 residues. Here the CDR3 reads CSAQRQGAAFF. Written as DNA, the CDR3 is TGCAGTGCTCAGAGGCAGGGGGCGGCTTTCTTT.

This chain connects TRBV27 to TRBJ2-5, with TRBD1 as a possible D gene (6 bases). This CDR3 has 12 amino acids. CDR1 is MNHEY and CDR2 is SMNVEV in the germline V gene (reference sequence). V gave up 7 bases and J gave up 5 bases, with 11 bases separating them. The CDR3 region is CASKSGAETQYF. CDR3 nucleotides: TGTGCCAGCAAATCAGGGGCTGAGACCCAGTACTTC.

The rearrangement joins TRBV20-1 to TRBJ1-1, with no clear D. Trimming stripped 5 bases from V and 5 bases from J, with 9 bases between. Germline values: CDR1 DFQATT, CDR2 SNEGSKA (reference sequence). There are 11 residues in the CDR3. The CDR3 reads CSARWLTEAFF. The DNA of the CDR3 is TGCAGTGCTCGCTGGCTTACTGAAGCTTTCTTT.

This clone has just one count. V gene TRBV5-1 combines with J gene TRBJ2-7, with 7 nucleotides matching TRBD1. Trimming took 2 bases from V and 2 from J; bases not matched to a gene: 16. In germline, CDR1 is SGHRS, CDR2 YFSETQ. There are 18 residues in the CDR3. The CDR3 nucleotides are TGCGCCAGCAGCTTCCCTTCTTCCGGACAGGACTTTCCCTACGAGCAGTACTTC. Its translation: CASSFPSSGQDFPYEQYF.

This rearrangement joins TRBV10-3 to TRBJ2-3; TRBD2 matches at 9 bases. The V gene's germline CDR1 is ENHRY and CDR2 SYGVKD. Trimming took 5 bases from V and 9 from J; bases not matched to a gene: 12. The CDR3 loop spans 15 amino acids. The CDR3 DNA reads TGTGCCATCAGTCCGGGACTAGCCCCTTATGAGACGCAGTATTTT. It codes for CAISPGLAPYETQYF.

The chain recombines TRBV30 with TRBJ2-7; D is uncertain. Between the trimmed V and J ends, which lost 5 bases and 7 bases, there was a span of 15 bases. The CDR3 length is 12 residues. Germline CDR1 is GTSNPN and CDR2 is SVGIG (reference sequence). DNA for the CDR3: TGTGCCTGGGGGGTGCTATCCAGTGAGCAGTACTTC. It codes for CAWGVLSSEQYF.

This sequence joins TRBV11-1 and TRBJ2-7; 10 bases are shared with TRBD1. The junction had 10 bases not matched to a gene; V was cut back by 5 bases and J by 3 bases. The V gene's germline CDR1 is SGHAT and CDR2 FQDESV (reference sequence). This CDR3 is 16 amino acids long. The CDR3 here is CASSPNPGTGDYEQYF. The DNA of the CDR3 is TGTGCCAGCAGCCCAAACCCCGGGACAGGGGACTACGAGCAGTACTTC.

This chain connects TRBV7-6 to TRBJ1-3, with D unclear. Trimming pared 4 bases from V and 2 bases from J, leaving 9 bases between. The CDR3 loop spans 14 amino acids. Germline V gene data show CDR1 as SGHVS and CDR2 as FNYEAQ. The CDR3 loop is CASSSKRAGNTIYF. The DNA for the CDR3 is TGTGCCAGCAGCTCGAAAAGAGCTGGAAACACCATATATTTT. The variable domain in full, completed from reference TRBV7-6 and TRBJ1-3, reads GAGVSQSPRYKVTKRGQDVALRCDPISGHVSLYWYRQALGQGPEFLTYFNYEAQQDKSGLPNDRFSAERPEGSISTLTIQRTEQRDSAMYRCASSSKRAGNTIYFGEGSWLTVV.

The chain recombines TRBV4-3 with TRBJ1-1; TRBD1 might be the D (5 bases). V shed 4 bases and J shed 2 bases, with 17 bases lying between them. Looked up from germline, CDR1 is LGHNA and CDR2 is YSLEER. This CDR3 region has 16 residues. CDR3 protein: CASSPGPGRINTEAFF. The CDR3 bases are TGCGCCAGCAGCCCCGGACCGGGACGGATAAACACTGAAGCTTTCTTT.

The rearrangement uses TRBV9 and TRBJ2-1, with 7 bases identical to TRBD1. CDR1 SGDLS and CDR2 YYNGEE come from the germline V gene. The CDR3 extends over 16 amino acids. The V and J ends lost 3 bases and 0 bases, in that order; junction bases with no gene match: 6. The CDR3 is CASSATGASSYNEQFF. CDR3 DNA: TGTGCCAGCAGCGCCACAGGGGCGAGCTCCTACAATGAGCAGTTCTTC.

The rearrangement links TRBV19 to TRBJ2-2, with a weak D call TRBD1 (6 bases). Germline V gives CDR1 LNHDA, CDR2 SQIVND (reference sequence). With 4 bases removed from V and 4 bases from J, the gap between germline ends came to 16 bases. This CDR3 spans 16 amino acids. The CDR3 sequence: CASSKLRTELTGELFF. The CDR3, as DNA: TGTGCCAGTAGTAAACTGAGGACAGAACTCACCGGGGAGCTGTTTTTT.

This clone was seen just once. The CDR3 DNA is TGTGCCAGCAGCGTAGGAGACGGGTACGAGCAGTACTTC. As protein: CASSVGDGYEQYF. The chain combines TRBV9 with TRBJ2-7, with unresolved D. V lost 0 bases and J lost 4, with 8 bases in between. This CDR3 has 13 residues. Germline assignment: CDR1 SGDLS and CDR2 YYNGEE.

The chain joins TRBV5-1 to TRBJ2-7; D is possibly TRBD1 or TRBD2 (6 bases each). CDR1 is SGHRS and CDR2 is YFSETQ in the germline V gene. Deletions cut 5 bases from V and 6 bases from J, with 21 bases between. The length of the CDR3 is 15 residues. CDR3 nucleotides: TGCGCCAGCAGACCGGAAGGGGGGACATCAGGCGAGCAGTACTTC. This gives the protein CASRPEGGTSGEQYF.

The V gene is TRBV30, the J gene TRBJ1-5, with no clear D. The CDR3 is made up of 15 amino acids. CDR1 is GTSNPN, CDR2 SVGIG, per germline (reference sequence). V was trimmed by 2 bases and J by 3 bases, leaving 14 bases between them. The CDR3 DNA is TGTGCCTGGAGTTTTCGTGGCAGCTTCAATCAGCCCCAGCATTTT. This translates into CAWSFRGSFNQPQHF. Full variable domain (missing parts from reference TRBV30 and TRBJ1-5): SQTIHQWPATLVQPVGSPLSLECTVEGTSNPNLYWYRQAAGRGLQLLFYSVGIGQISSEVPQNLSASRPQDRQFILSSKKLLLSDSGFYLCAWSFRGSFNQPQHFGDGTRLSIL.

J is TRBJ2-5 and V is TRBV18, with D possibly being TRBD1 (7 bases). V was pared by 3 bases and J by 7 bases, with 21 bases between. The CDR3 covers 16 residues. The germline gives CDR1 KGHSH, CDR2 LQKENI. This CDR3 reads CASSPAGQPNMRTQYF. The CDR3 region has the DNA TGTGCCAGCTCACCGGCGGGACAGCCTAATATGAGGACCCAGTACTTC.

The rearrangement uses TRBV6-6 and TRBJ1-2, with a possible D match to TRBD1 (6 bases). This CDR3 spans 13 amino acids. CDR1 is MNHNY and CDR2 is SVGAGI in the germline V gene (reference sequence). The germline V and J ends were trimmed by 5 bases and 4 bases, with 11 bases remaining between them. Written as DNA, the CDR3 is TGTGCCAGCAGTCCGGGGACACCCTATGGCTACACCTTC. Protein: CASSPGTPYGYTF.

This clone was counted a single time. Here the CDR3 DNA reads TGCGCCAGCAGCCACGGGGGGAATAGAAACACCATATATTTT. It is translated as CASSHGGNRNTIYF. The chain joins TRBV4-1 to TRBJ1-3; D perhaps matches TRBD1 (5 bases). This CDR3 contains 14 residues. The V end was cut by 3 bases, the J end by 5 bases, with 11 bases between. Germline lookup yields CDR1 MGHRA and CDR2 YSYEKL.

The chain uses TRBV2 and TRBJ2-5, with 8 bases lining up with TRBD1. This CDR3 comprises 15 residues. Germline assignment: CDR1 SNHLY and CDR2 FYNNEI. The J segment lost 2 bases and the V segment lost 3 bases, leaving 5 bases of the junction unmatched. The CDR3 DNA follows: TGTGCCAGCAGTGAGGGGACAGGACAACAAGAGACCCAGTACTTC. It encodes CASSEGTGQQETQYF.

This chain connects TRBV7-9 to TRBJ2-3, with D unresolved. V was trimmed by 10 bases and J by 6 bases, leaving 8 bases between them. The CDR3 loop spans 10 amino acids. Germline V CDR1 and CDR2: SEHNR, FQNEAQ (reference sequence). CDR3 sequence reads: CATQGDTQYF. The CDR3 coding sequence is TGTGCCACCCAAGGGGATACGCAGTATTTT.

The V call is TRBV7-6, the J call TRBJ2-7; D is perhaps TRBD1 (6 bases). The CDR3 contains 12 residues. V was clipped by 5 bases and J by 6 bases, with 11 bases between them. Germline CDR1 reads SGHVS; CDR2 reads FNYEAQ. The CDR3 sequence: CASSRGTSEQYF. The CDR3 region has the DNA TGTGCCAGCAGCCGAGGGACAAGCGAGCAGTACTTC.

This sequence joins TRBV9 and TRBJ2-1, with D possibly TRBD1 on 6 matching bases. This CDR3 region has 14 residues. The germline V and J ends were trimmed by 2 bases and 5 bases, with 11 bases remaining between them. The germline gives CDR1 SGDLS, CDR2 YYNGEE. The CDR3 sequence: CASSVSGEHNEQFF. DNA for the CDR3: TGTGCCAGCAGCGTGTCAGGGGAGCACAATGAGCAGTTCTTC.

The chain couples TRBV7-2 to TRBJ2-2; D possibly uses TRBD1 or TRBD2 (5 bases each). The length of the CDR3 is 14 residues. Per the germline V gene, CDR1 is SGHTA and CDR2 is FQGNSA. The V end lost 5 bases, the J end lost 6 bases, and 13 bases lay between the germline ends. The CDR3 loop is CASSVGAQAGELFF. The CDR3 DNA sequence: TGTGCCAGCAGCGTCGGGGCTCAAGCCGGGGAGCTGTTTTTT.

V gene TRBV6-6 combines with J gene TRBJ2-1; D is undetermined. The CDR3 has 11 residues. Between the trimmed V and J ends, which lost 6 bases and 8 bases, there was a span of 8 bases. Germline-derived CDR1 and CDR2 are MNHNY and SVGAGI (reference sequence). CDR3 coding DNA: TGTGCCAGCAGCCATACCTATGAGCAGTTCTTC. Translating it yields CASSHTYEQFF.

The chain recombines TRBV10-2 with TRBJ1-6; perhaps TRBD1 as D (5 bases). The length of the CDR3 is 14 residues. The germline V and J ends were trimmed by 3 bases and 7 bases, with 10 bases remaining between them. Germline V gene lookup returns CDR1 WSHSY and CDR2 SAAADI. The CDR3 DNA reads as TGCGCCAGCAGTGACCTACGACAGAATTCACCCCTCCACTTT. It specifies CASSDLRQNSPLHF.

The chain combines TRBV6-5 with TRBJ1-1; 8 nucleotides line up with TRBD1. Per germline, CDR1 MNHEY and CDR2 SVGAGI. This CDR3 comprises 14 residues. With 7 bases clipped from V and 5 bases from J, the junction kept 9 bases outside the gene matches. DNA for the CDR3: TGTGCCAGCACCTACAGGGGGACTCGGACTGAAGCTTTCTTT. It specifies CASTYRGTRTEAFF.

V is TRBV6-5 and J is TRBJ1-1; 7 bases are shared with TRBD1. CDR3 length equals 15 residues. After removal of 4 bases from V and 3 bases from J, the junction contained 8 bases not matched to a gene. Germline V gives CDR1 MNHEY, CDR2 SVGAGI. CDR3 sequence reads: CASSSAGGMDTEAFF. In DNA, the CDR3 is TGTGCCAGCAGTTCGGCAGGGGGTATGGACACTGAAGCTTTCTTT.

The chain is built from TRBV30 and TRBJ1-5, with TRBD1 as a possible D gene (5 bases). Per the germline V gene, CDR1 is GTSNPN and CDR2 is SVGIG (reference sequence). The CDR3 totals 15 residues. Between the trimmed V and J ends, which lost 0 bases and 7 bases, there was a span of 16 bases. CDR3 residues: CAWSVGLGVSQPQHF. As DNA, the CDR3 is TGTGCCTGGAGTGTAGGATTGGGGGTTAGCCAGCCCCAGCATTTT.

This clone has a single count. The chain is built from TRBV6-5 and TRBJ2-1; D unclear. Trimming took 0 bases from V and 9 from J, leaving 9 bases between them. The CDR3 spans 13 residues. Germline V gene lookup returns CDR1 MNHEY and CDR2 SVGAGI. As DNA, the CDR3 is TGTGCCAGCAGTTACTCGACTGGGTTTGAGCAGTTCTTC. Translating gives CASSYSTGFEQFF.